The TCR beta chain described here comes from a study of cytomegalovirus exposure and HLA in healthy donors. V lost 1 base and J 3 bases, leaving 10 bases between the germline ends. CDR3 size: 14 residues. Germline V gene sequence: CDR1 GTSNPN, CDR2 SVGIG (reference sequence). This PCR relied on a set of 60 Vbeta primers and 13 Jbeta primers. Sequencing was performed with immunoSEQ multiplex PCR; in TCRdb, only in-frame clones are kept and a portion is missing. The table has about 150,000 clones, approximately 79% seen once. There are a few counts of this clone. The J gene is TRBJ1-5, the V gene TRBV30; weak D call: TRBD1 (6 bases). What was sequenced was PBMCs. This clonotype originated in a woman aged 50 to 60 in good health and CMV-seropositive. In nucleotides, the CDR3 is TGTGCCTGGAGTGGGACAGCCAACAATCAGCCCCAGCATTTT. Residues: CAWSGTANNQPQHF.